This T cell receptor (beta chain) was obtained from a study of human T cells and chemical hapten exposure. The overall study: Patients, chiefly female, had alopecia areata, totalis or universalis.

TCRdb called the RACE reads again in MiXCR, with one record for every CDR3 protein. The sample gives 87,000 or so distinct CDR3 sequences, 8% to 10% of which show up once; 3.6% is in the top ten. Time point specified: pre-sensitization, week 0. Treatment given: therapeutic diphenylcyclopropenone sensitization with weekly scalp DPC. People who gave samples had alopecia, were 18 to 70 years old, and were suitable for DPC. Study-level points and caveats: The formation of large CDR3 similarity clusters by expanded TCRs significantly exceeded that of controls. DPC sensitization produced no change in TCRs with frequency above 1 in 1000.

Many counts were recorded for this clonotype. Its antigen is as yet unknown. The length of the CDR3 is 13 residues. V lost 2 bases to trimming and J lost 1 base, with 6 bases between them. In germline, CDR1 is SGHVS, CDR2 FQNEAQ. The TCR was taken from a middle-aged woman with alopecia areata. Some clones in this sample may be carry-over from other donors' samples. The sample was whole blood, taken in connection with sensitization to the hapten diphenylcyclopropenone (DPC). The chain carries TRBV7-8 and TRBJ2-7; D gene ambiguous. CDR3 region: CASSLWGSYEQYF. CDR3 DNA sequence: TGTGCCAGCAGCTTATGGGGATCCTACGAGCAGTACTTC.